Below, 32 T cell receptor beta chains from the same sample are listed, as sequenced in a study of response to subunit inactivated influenza vaccine. One entry per CDR3 protein results from TCRdb running MiXCR on the RT-PCR reads. There are 300,000 to 350,000 distinct CDR3 sequences in the sample; 21% occur only once, and about 9.4% lies in the top ten. The sample was PBMCs from blood, taken less than 22 months after vaccination. The receptors shown here come from a man between 45 and 75 years old who received an inactivated influenza vaccine.

In this sample, this clonotype turned up a few times. CDR3 nucleotide sequence: TGCAGTGCTAGAAGAAGGGCAAAACAAGAGACCCAGTACTTC. As protein: CSARRRAKQETQYF. The chain has TRBV20-1 and TRBJ2-5; D is ambiguous. This CDR3 is built from 14 residues. V lost 2 bases, J lost 2 bases, and 12 bases lay in between. Germline values: CDR1 DFQATT, CDR2 SNEGSKA (reference sequence).

This clonotype occurred a few times. The rearrangement links TRBV19 to TRBJ2-1; D remains ambiguous. From germline, CDR1 is LNHDA and CDR2 SQIVND (reference sequence). V was pared by 2 bases and J by 5 bases, with 13 bases between. There are 15 residues in the CDR3. DNA for the CDR3: TGTGCCAGTAGTATATGGCTGGCTGAAGACAATGAGCAGTTCTTC. This translates into CASSIWLAEDNEQFF.

This clonotype came up many times. The chain is built from TRBV5-1 and TRBJ1-2; D might be TRBD1 (6 bases). The V gene lost 1 base and the J gene lost 3 bases, with 10 bases spanning the gap. This CDR3 region has 14 residues. The germline V gene encodes CDR1 SGHRS and CDR2 YFSETQ. The CDR3 is CASSLSGGDYGYTF. The CDR3 DNA reads as TGCGCCAGCAGCTTGTCCGGGGGCGACTATGGCTACACCTTC. The full variable domain, completed using reference TRBV5-1 and TRBJ1-2, is KAGVTQTPRYLIKTRGQQVTLSCSPISGHRSVSWYQQTPGQGLQFLFEYFSETQRNKGNFPGRFSGRQFSNSRSEMNVSTLELGDSALYLCASSLSGGDYGYTFGSGTRLTVV.

This chain connects TRBV29-1 to TRBJ2-5; D gene uncertain. The germline V and J ends were trimmed by 7 bases and 1 base, with 13 bases remaining between them. Germline CDR1 and CDR2: SQVTM and ANQGSEA. This CDR3 spans 13 amino acids. CDR3 sequence (DNA): TGCAGCGGAAACAAGGAGCCCCAAGAGACCCAGTACTTC. The encoded protein is CSGNKEPQETQYF.

The chain employs TRBV27 and TRBJ1-4; the D gene is possibly TRBD1 (5 bases). The CDR3 length is 14 residues. The germline V gene has CDR1 MNHEY and CDR2 SMNVEV (reference sequence). The V and J ends lost 6 bases and 8 bases respectively, with 16 bases between them. CDR3 coding DNA: TGTGCCAGCAGACCCCGGGGGGGTGAGGAAAAACTGTTTTTT. It specifies CASRPRGGEEKLFF.

The gene calls are TRBV7-9 and TRBJ1-1; 7 bases map to TRBD1. This CDR3 has 15 residues. The V gene's germline CDR1 is SEHNR and CDR2 FQNEAQ (reference sequence). V gave up 1 base and J gave up 4 bases; unmatched junction bases: 6. The CDR3 protein is CASSLGSRGSTEAFF. In DNA form, the CDR3 reads TGTGCCAGCAGCTTAGGGAGCAGGGGGAGCACTGAAGCTTTCTTT.

This sequence joins TRBV18 and TRBJ1-2; a weak D match, TRBD1 (6 bases). Between the trimmed V and J ends, which lost 3 bases and 8 bases, there was a span of 10 bases. The CDR3 covers 12 residues. The V gene's germline CDR1 is KGHSH and CDR2 LQKENI. CDR3 coding DNA: TGTGCCAGCTCACCGGACAGTTTAGGCTACACCTTC. Translated, it gives CASSPDSLGYTF.

This clonotype came up a few times. The CDR3 is CASTGTSGSHIRGVAKNIQYF. Written as DNA, the CDR3 is TGTGCCAGCACCGGGACTAGCGGGAGTCATATCCGGGGGGTAGCCAAAAACATTCAGTACTTC. The rearrangement uses TRBV6-2 or TRBV6-3 and TRBJ2-4, with TRBD2 matching over 14 bases. The CDR3 length is 21 residues. Unmatched junction bases numbered 17, after V lost 7 bases and J lost 0 bases. CDR1 and CDR2 from the germline V gene are MNHEY and SVGEGT.

This clonotype was observed at least ten times. This rearrangement joins TRBV20-1 to TRBJ1-1, with 10 bases aligning to TRBD1. Germline V gene data show CDR1 as DFQATT and CDR2 as SNEGSKA (reference sequence). The CDR3 contains 14 residues. Trimming cost V 6 bases and J 0 bases; bases outside gene matches: 4. The CDR3 DNA follows: TGCAGTGCAAGACAGGGGGCTATGAACACTGAAGCTTTCTTT. Protein product: CSARQGAMNTEAFF.

This clonotype was counted between two and nine times. The J gene is TRBJ2-4, the V gene TRBV12-3 or TRBV12-4, with D perhaps being TRBD1 or TRBD2 (5 bases each). V was shortened by 6 bases and J by 3 bases, with 21 bases between the two germline ends. The CDR3 sequence is 17 residues long. The CDR3: CASSTGWAGGGKNIQYF. In DNA form, the CDR3 reads TGTGCCAGCAGCACCGGGTGGGCAGGTGGGGGCAAAAACATTCAGTACTTC.

The rearrangement uses TRBV5-1 and TRBJ2-7, with 11 nucleotides matching TRBD2. The junction had 19 bases not matched to a gene; V was cut back by 8 bases and J by 3 bases. This CDR3 spans 18 amino acids. Per germline, CDR1 SGHRS and CDR2 YFSETQ. The CDR3 DNA reads as TGCGCCAGTACCCCCGGGCTAGCGGGGGGCCTCGCTTTCTACGAGCAGTACTTC. Its protein product is CASTPGLAGGLAFYEQYF.

This clonotype was observed once. V and J are TRBV11-1 and TRBJ2-7; D is unclear. Germline CDR1 and CDR2: SGHAT and FQDESV (reference sequence). This CDR3 contains 14 residues. Trimming took 5 bases from V and 0 from J, leaving 11 bases between them. The CDR3 nucleotides are TGTGCCAGCAGCCCACCTTGGGGCTCCTACGAGCAGTACTTC. Its protein product is CASSPPWGSYEQYF.

This clonotype was detected a few times. The V and J genes are TRBV21-1 and TRBJ1-1; the table's D call TRBD1 went unverified against the DNA. TRBV21-1 is a pseudogene. The CDR3 length is 16 residues. The CDR3 reads CASSKGRQGRNTEAFF. Written as DNA, the CDR3 is TGTGCCAGCAGCAAAGGCCGACAGGGGAGGAACACTGAAGCTTTCTTT.

This clonotype was recorded a few times. CDR3 bases: TGTGCCAGCAGCGTAGAGACAGGGAGCAAGGGTTTTGGCTACACCTTC. Its translation: CASSVETGSKGFGYTF. The genes are TRBV9 and TRBJ1-2, with 7 bases that match TRBD1. With V trimmed by 0 bases and J by 7 bases, 12 bases remained unmatched. Germline assignment: CDR1 SGDLS and CDR2 YYNGEE. The CDR3 covers 16 residues. The whole variable domain, remainder taken from reference TRBV9 and TRBJ1-2, is DSGVTQTPKHLITATGQRVTLRCSPRSGDLSVYWYQQSLDQGLQFLIQYYNGEERAKGNILERFSAQQFPDLHSELNLSSLELGDSALYFCASSVETGSKGFGYTFGSGTRLTVV.

This clonotype has just a few counts. The genes are TRBV4-3 and TRBJ2-2; D is undetermined. CDR3 length: 14 amino acids. From germline, CDR1 is LGHNA and CDR2 YSLEER. V gave up 0 bases and J gave up 9 bases, with 11 bases separating them. The CDR3 nucleotides read TGCGCCAGCAGCCAAGATTACGGTCGCCGGGAGCTGTTTTTT. Its translation: CASSQDYGRRELFF.

Only a few counts were recorded for this clonotype. The rearrangement uses TRBV28 and TRBJ1-1; tentative D call: TRBD1 (6 bases). From germline, CDR1 is MDHEN and CDR2 SYDVKM. This CDR3 contains 16 residues. Trimming stripped 6 bases from V and 0 bases from J, with 17 bases between. CDR3 residues: CASSPGGGLMNTEAFF. CDR3 in DNA: TGTGCCAGCAGCCCCGGTGGGGGGCTGATGAACACTGAAGCTTTCTTT.

This clonotype was counted between two and nine times. The chain uses TRBV12-3 or TRBV12-4 and TRBJ1-4; D ambiguous. The V and J ends lost 1 base and 5 bases respectively, with 8 bases between them. This CDR3 has 14 amino acids. The CDR3 DNA is TGTGCCAGCAGTTTAGGGACTGCAAATGAAAAACTGTTTTTT. It encodes CASSLGTANEKLFF.

This clonotype was picked up a small number of times. The V and J genes are TRBV7-9 and TRBJ2-3; TRBD2 is a possible D gene (5 bases). CDR3 length: 16 amino acids. V lost 5 bases, J lost 0 bases, and 15 bases lay in between. Germline-derived CDR1 and CDR2 are SEHNR and FQNEAQ (reference sequence). The CDR3 region is CASSPEADPSTDTQYF. The CDR3 nucleotides are TGTGCCAGCAGCCCAGAAGCGGATCCTAGCACAGATACGCAGTATTTT.

This clonotype turned up a few times. This chain joins TRBV12-3 or TRBV12-4 and TRBJ1-5, with D perhaps TRBD1 (5 bases). Between the trimmed V and J ends, which lost 0 bases and 7 bases, there was a span of 10 bases. The CDR3 covers 14 residues. CDR3: CASSLALGEQPQHF. CDR3 nucleotide sequence: TGTGCCAGCAGTTTAGCGCTGGGGGAACAGCCCCAGCATTTT.

The chain has TRBV18 and TRBJ1-1; D is unresolved. From germline, CDR1 is KGHSH and CDR2 LQKENI. Trimming took off 1 base at V and 4 bases at J, with 10 bases between the two ends. The CDR3 totals 14 residues. The CDR3 DNA reads TGTGCCAGCTCACCACGGACGGTGAGCACTGAAGCTTTCTTT. Protein sequence: CASSPRTVSTEAFF.

The chain employs TRBV18 and TRBJ2-1; 8 bases are shared with TRBD1. The CDR3 has 15 amino acids. J was trimmed by 4 bases and V by 2 bases; bases with no gene match: 4. Germline assignment: CDR1 KGHSH and CDR2 LQKENI. The CDR3 DNA reads TGTGCCAGCTCACCAGGGGACAGGAGATACAATGAGCAGTTCTTC. It encodes CASSPGDRRYNEQFF.

This clonotype was seen more than once but under ten times. The genes are TRBV9 and TRBJ2-1, with 7 bases aligning to TRBD2. J gave up 3 bases and V 4 bases, and 10 bases lay outside the gene matches. Germline lookup yields CDR1 SGDLS and CDR2 YYNGEE. This CDR3 contains 16 residues. CDR3 region: CASSPPASGDYNEQFF. DNA for the CDR3: TGTGCCAGCAGCCCTCCCGCTAGCGGAGACTACAATGAGCAGTTCTTC. Full variable domain (missing parts from reference TRBV9 and TRBJ2-1): DSGVTQTPKHLITATGQRVTLRCSPRSGDLSVYWYQQSLDQGLQFLIQYYNGEERAKGNILERFSAQQFPDLHSELNLSSLELGDSALYFCASSPPASGDYNEQFFGPGTRLTVL.

This clonotype was recorded a few times. The genes are TRBV29-1 and TRBJ2-7; a possible D gene is TRBD1 (6 bases). Trimming stripped 3 bases from V and 0 bases from J, with 12 bases between. The CDR3 contains 14 residues. Germline values: CDR1 SQVTM, CDR2 ANQGSEA. CDR3 sequence (DNA): TGCAGCGTTGATGTGGGGGCGAGCTCCTACGAGCAGTACTTC. Its protein is CSVDVGASSYEQYF.

This clonotype was counted a few times. The chain employs TRBV2 and TRBJ2-1; no firm D call. Germline CDR1 reads SNHLY; CDR2 reads FYNNEI. V dropped 6 bases and J dropped 3 bases, with 12 bases sitting between them. CDR3 length: 14 amino acids. CDR3 in amino acids: CASSKAASYNEQFF. The CDR3 DNA sequence: TGTGCCAGCAGCAAGGCCGCCAGCTACAATGAGCAGTTCTTC.

This clonotype was seen just once. The chain employs TRBV6-1 and TRBJ2-3; no clear D gene. The V gene's germline CDR1 is MNHNS and CDR2 SASEGT. The CDR3 is 14 amino acids. Trimming removed 10 bases at V and 2 bases at J, with 16 bases between. The CDR3 nucleotides are TGTGCCAACCAGAGAACGGGCGACACAGATACGCAGTATTTT. Its translation is CANQRTGDTDTQYF.

This clonotype was observed a handful of times. DNA for the CDR3: TGCAGCGTTGAAGCCCTCAACCCGGGAGCTTTCTTT. Protein product: CSVEALNPGAFF. The rearrangement uses TRBV29-1 and TRBJ1-1, with no clear D. This CDR3 comprises 12 residues. Germline V CDR1 and CDR2: SQVTM, ANQGSEA. Between the trimmed V and J ends, which lost 1 base and 10 bases, there was a span of 13 bases. Full variable domain (outside the CDR3, taken from reference TRBV29-1 and TRBJ1-1): SAVISQKPSRDICQRGTSLTIQCQVDSQVTMMFWYRQQPGQSLTLIATANQGSEATYESGFVIDKFPISRPNLTFSTLTVSNMSPEDSSIYLCSVEALNPGAFFGQGTRLTVV.

V is TRBV10-3 and J is TRBJ1-3, with D possibly being TRBD1 (5 bases). Trimming removed 4 bases from V and 0 bases from J, with 10 bases in between. In germline, CDR1 is ENHRY, CDR2 SYGVKD. CDR3 size: 15 residues. The CDR3 sequence is CAISAVQVSGNTIYF. The DNA for the CDR3 is TGTGCCATCAGTGCTGTACAGGTCTCTGGAAACACCATATATTTT.

A single count supports this clonotype. V usage is TRBV6-1 and J usage is TRBJ1-2; 7 positions agree with TRBD1. Germline V gene lookup returns CDR1 MNHNS and CDR2 SASEGT. The CDR3 extends over 16 amino acids. V shed 7 bases, J shed 0 bases, and the junction held 11 bases outside the gene matches. The CDR3 DNA follows: TGTGCCAGCACTCCTTGGGGACAGAGCCCTAACTATGGCTACACCTTC. Its translation: CASTPWGQSPNYGYTF.

The rearrangement uses TRBV6-2 or TRBV6-3 and TRBJ1-1; 7 bases are shared with TRBD1. There are 17 residues in the CDR3. V was pared by 2 bases and J by 0 bases, with 9 bases of the junction left unmatched. Germline CDR1 MNHEY, CDR2 SVGEGT. DNA for the CDR3: TGTGCCAGCAGTTACGGGACAGCCTTTTACATGAACACTGAAGCTTTCTTT. Its translation: CASSYGTAFYMNTEAFF.

The V and J genes are TRBV6-1 and TRBJ2-2; D is unclear. V dropped 0 bases and J dropped 6 bases, with 11 bases sitting between them. Germline-derived CDR1 and CDR2 are MNHNS and SASEGT. CDR3 length equals 15 residues. CDR3 coding DNA: TGTGCCAGCAGTGAAGCCCCCTATACCGCCGGGGAGCTGTTTTTT. The encoded protein is CASSEAPYTAGELFF.

The gene calls are TRBV9 and TRBJ1-2; D is undetermined. Germline V CDR1 and CDR2: SGDLS, YYNGEE. V was cut by 0 bases and J by 4 bases, with 10 bases left in between. The CDR3 loop spans 14 amino acids. This CDR3 is CASSVGPMGYGYTF. CDR3 DNA sequence: TGTGCCAGCAGCGTAGGGCCCATGGGCTATGGCTACACCTTC.

V is TRBV12-3 or TRBV12-4 and J is TRBJ2-3; no firm D call. The CDR3 is 13 residues long. V lost 0 bases to trimming and J lost 4 bases, with 5 bases between them. The CDR3 region is CASSLASSDTQYF. The DNA for the CDR3 is TGTGCCAGCAGTTTAGCTAGCTCAGATACGCAGTATTTT.